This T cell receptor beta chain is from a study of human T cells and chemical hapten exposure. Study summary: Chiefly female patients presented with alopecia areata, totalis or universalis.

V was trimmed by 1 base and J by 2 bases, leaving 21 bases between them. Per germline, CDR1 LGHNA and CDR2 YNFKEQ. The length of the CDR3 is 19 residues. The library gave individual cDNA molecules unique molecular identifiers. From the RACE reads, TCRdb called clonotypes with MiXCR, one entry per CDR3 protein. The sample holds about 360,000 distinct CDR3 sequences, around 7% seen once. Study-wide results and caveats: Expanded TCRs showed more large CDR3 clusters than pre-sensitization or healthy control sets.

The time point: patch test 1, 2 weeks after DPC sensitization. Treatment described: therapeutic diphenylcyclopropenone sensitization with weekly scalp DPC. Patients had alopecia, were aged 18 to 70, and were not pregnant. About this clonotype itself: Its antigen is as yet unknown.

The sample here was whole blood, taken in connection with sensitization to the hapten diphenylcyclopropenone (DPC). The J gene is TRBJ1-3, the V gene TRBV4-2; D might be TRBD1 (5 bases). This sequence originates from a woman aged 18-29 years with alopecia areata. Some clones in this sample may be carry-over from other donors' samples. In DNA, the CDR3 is TGTGCCAGCAGCCAAGCCCCGGGGGGTAGGTTTGTTGCTGGAAACACCATATATTTT. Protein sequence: CASSQAPGGRFVAGNTIYF.